This T cell receptor beta chain was captured by sequencing in a study of graft-versus-host responses after intestinal transplantation. General observations from the study: Recipient marrow held GvH clones, some first seen in ileum or blood.

With respect to this clone: Its antigen remains unidentified.

This table comes from immunoSEQ multiplex PCR, and its TCRdb copy is limited to in-frame clones, with some not included. The sample comprises 95,000 to 150,000 clones, 90% to 95% of which are singletons, and around 0.12% rests with the top ten. This CDR3 contains 15 residues. Trimming took off 5 bases at V and 1 base at J, with 12 bases between the two ends. Germline V gene sequence: CDR1 SGHDT, CDR2 YYEEEE. The TCR was taken from a human donor who received an intestinal transplant. The chain links TRBV5-6 to TRBJ2-2; tentative D call: TRBD1 (5 bases). The sample in question was unstimulated CD4+ T cells sorted from spleen or lymph node cells, obtained before intestinal transplant. CDR3 residues: CASRSGFWNTGELFF. CDR3 in DNA: TGTGCCAGCAGGTCAGGGTTCTGGAACACCGGGGAGCTGTTTTTT.